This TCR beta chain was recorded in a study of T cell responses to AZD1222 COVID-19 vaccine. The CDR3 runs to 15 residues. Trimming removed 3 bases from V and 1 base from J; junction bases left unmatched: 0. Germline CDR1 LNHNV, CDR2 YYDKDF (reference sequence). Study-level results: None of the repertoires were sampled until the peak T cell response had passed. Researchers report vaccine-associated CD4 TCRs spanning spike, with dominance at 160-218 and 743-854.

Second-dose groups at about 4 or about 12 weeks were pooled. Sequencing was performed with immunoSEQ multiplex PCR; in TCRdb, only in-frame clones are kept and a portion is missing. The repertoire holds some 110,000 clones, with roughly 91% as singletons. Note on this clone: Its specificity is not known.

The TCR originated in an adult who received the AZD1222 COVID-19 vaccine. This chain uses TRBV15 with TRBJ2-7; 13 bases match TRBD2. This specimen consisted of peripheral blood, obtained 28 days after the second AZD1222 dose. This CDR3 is CATSRGLAGSYEQYF. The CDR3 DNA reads TGTGCCACCAGCAGGGGACTAGCGGGATCCTACGAGCAGTACTTC.